This T cell receptor beta chain derives from a study of preoperative IRX-2 immunotherapy in early breast cancer. Treatment: preoperative locoregional IRX-2 cytokine immunotherapy. Preoperative locoregional IRX-2 cytokine immunotherapy was tested in the phase Ib source study. Profiled with immunoSEQ multiplex PCR; TCRdb holds only in-frame clones, not every one. The table records about 33,000 clones, about nine tenths of them present only once. V gave up 10 bases and J gave up 4 bases; unmatched junction bases: 12. The germline gives CDR1 LNHDA, CDR2 SQIVND (reference sequence). The CDR3 is 15 residues long.

This sequence was found in a human donor with breast cancer. J is TRBJ1-4 and V is TRBV19; 7 positions agree with TRBD1. Sequenced material: tumor tissue, taken after IRX-2 immunotherapy. The CDR3 loop reads CATRGRDRSNEKLFF. The CDR3 nucleotides are TGTGCCACCCGAGGCCGGGACAGAAGTAATGAAAAACTGTTTTTT. Looking up the rest from reference TRBV19 and TRBJ1-4 gives the full variable domain: DGGITQSPKYLFRKEGQNVTLSCEQNLNHDAMYWYRQDPGQGLRLIYYSQIVNDFQKGDIAEGYSVSREKKESFPLTVTSAQKNPTAFYLCATRGRDRSNEKLFFGSGTQLSVL.